One and the same sample provided the 23 T cell receptor beta chains below, sequenced in a study of blood T cell repertoires in COVID-19 (dated by TCRdb to 2020 to 2022). The library was produced with the immunoSEQ multiplex PCR assay. As stored in TCRdb, this immuneACCESS dataset retains in-frame rearrangements with V and J assigned. A fraction of the clones does not appear; measured against another copy, unresolved V genes explain less than half of the discrepancy, and the remainder lacks a known reason. The sample has 30,000 to 40,000 clones on record, roughly 87% of them singletons. The ten top clones hold 1.5% to 2% of the sample. What was sequenced was peripheral blood. These receptors were collected from a man in his fifties or sixties with active or convalescent COVID-19.

The J gene is TRBJ1-1, the V gene TRBV19, with 9 bases identical to TRBD1. Germline CDR1 LNHDA, CDR2 SQIVND (reference sequence). The V segment lost 10 bases and the J segment 6 bases; nucleotides outside the gene matches: 15. This CDR3 contains 15 residues. In DNA, the CDR3 is TGTGCCACCCGCCGGGACAGGGATCCTACACCTGAAGCTTTCTTT. This sequence encodes CATRRDRDPTPEAFF.

V gene TRBV14 combines with J gene TRBJ2-1, with D perhaps matching TRBD1 (6 bases). The CDR3 is 14 residues long. Trimming left V 1 base short and J 5 bases short, with 9 bases between. Germline V gene data show CDR1 as SGHDN and CDR2 as FVKESK. In DNA form, the CDR3 reads TGTGCCAGCAGCCAAGTACAGGGCCACAATGAGCAGTTCTTC. Encoded protein: CASSQVQGHNEQFF. Based on the CDR3 plus reference TRBV14 and TRBJ2-1, the full variable domain is EAGVTQFPSHSVIEKGQTVTLRCDPISGHDNLYWYRRVMGKEIKFLLHFVKESKQDESGMPNNRFLAERTGGTYSTLKVQPAELEDSGVYFCASSQVQGHNEQFFGPGTRLTVL.

V gene TRBV24-1 combines with J gene TRBJ2-3, with D perhaps matching TRBD2 (5 bases). The germline gives CDR1 KGHDR, CDR2 SFDVKD. The CDR3 is made up of 17 amino acids. V shed 0 bases and J shed 4 bases, with 16 bases lying between them. The CDR3 spells CATSDLSRSGVADTQYF. CDR3 DNA sequence: TGTGCCACCAGTGATTTGTCCAGGAGCGGAGTGGCAGATACGCAGTATTTT.

This CDR3 reads CASSQEQSDRVGLYEQFF. In nucleotides, the CDR3 is TGCGCCAGCAGCCAAGAGCAGTCGGACAGGGTTGGGTTGTATGAGCAGTTCTTC. The J gene is TRBJ2-1, the V gene TRBV4-3; the match to TRBD1 covers 8 bases. The germline V gene has CDR1 LGHNA and CDR2 YSLEER. J lost 8 bases, V lost 0 bases, and 15 bases had no gene match. The CDR3 loop spans 18 amino acids.

The chain recombines TRBV19 with TRBJ2-3; no definite D call. This CDR3 is 14 amino acids long. Germline CDR1 is LNHDA and CDR2 is SQIVND (reference sequence). The V end was cut by 1 base, the J end by 0 bases, with 5 bases between. For the CDR3, the DNA is TGTGCCAGTAGTATAGTCGGGAGCACAGATACGCAGTATTTT. Protein sequence: CASSIVGSTDTQYF.

This chain uses TRBV5-4 with TRBJ2-3, with TRBD2 matching 7 bases. Per the germline V gene, CDR1 is SGHNT and CDR2 is YYREEE (reference sequence). J gave up 2 bases and V 1 base, and 7 bases lay outside the gene matches. The CDR3 totals 16 residues. CDR3: CASSLRTSVTTDTQYF. CDR3 nucleotides: TGTGCCAGCAGCTTGCGAACTAGCGTTACCACAGATACGCAGTATTTT.

V and J are TRBV20-1 and TRBJ2-3; TRBD2 matches at 8 bases. After removal of 3 bases from V and 6 bases from J, the junction contained 5 bases not matched to a gene. The CDR3 covers 13 residues. CDR1 DFQATT and CDR2 SNEGSKA come from the germline V gene (reference sequence). CDR3 loop: CSASMAGGDTQYF. The CDR3 DNA reads as TGCAGTGCTAGTATGGCGGGAGGCGATACGCAGTATTTT.

The chain uses TRBV27 and TRBJ2-7, with D maybe TRBD2 (5 bases). CDR1 is MNHEY and CDR2 is SMNVEV in the germline V gene (reference sequence). The germline V and J ends were trimmed by 2 bases and 3 bases, with 11 bases remaining between them. The CDR3 is 14 amino acids. The CDR3 loop reads CASSLRASLYEQYF. For the CDR3, the DNA is TGTGCCAGCAGTTTACGGGCTAGCCTCTACGAGCAGTACTTC.

This chain links TRBV7-2 with TRBJ2-3, with 11 bases aligning to TRBD2. V shed 0 bases and J 5 bases; nucleotides not matched to a gene: 7. The germline V gene encodes CDR1 SGHTA and CDR2 FQGNSA. The CDR3 is made up of 17 amino acids. This CDR3 reads CASSLARLAGGKDTQYF. CDR3 DNA: TGTGCCAGCAGCTTAGCGCGATTAGCGGGAGGGAAAGATACGCAGTATTTT. Looking up the rest from reference TRBV7-2 and TRBJ2-3 gives the full variable domain: GAGVSQSPSNKVTEKGKDVELRCDPISGHTALYWYRQSLGQGLEFLIYFQGNSAPDKSGLPSDRFSAERTGGSVSTLTIQRTQQEDSAVYLCASSLARLAGGKDTQYFGPGTRLTVL.

V is TRBV11-3 and J is TRBJ2-1, with 8 nucleotides matching TRBD2. CDR1 is SGHNT and CDR2 is YENEEA in the germline V gene. V shed 1 base and J 9 bases; nucleotides not matched to a gene: 5. The CDR3 has 14 amino acids. The CDR3 loop is CASSLVGLEAEQFF. CDR3 nucleotides: TGTGCCAGCAGCTTAGTGGGACTAGAGGCTGAGCAGTTCTTC.

The rearrangement joins TRBV6-5 to TRBJ2-2; no clear D. Trimming cost V 7 bases and J 0 bases, with 6 bases left between them. The CDR3 runs 13 residues. Germline V lookup: CDR1 MNHEY, CDR2 SVGAGI. CDR3: CASKRTNTGELFF. The CDR3 DNA follows: TGTGCCAGCAAGAGAACGAACACCGGGGAGCTGTTTTTT.

This chain joins TRBV18 and TRBJ2-7; 9 positions agree with TRBD1. The germline gives CDR1 KGHSH, CDR2 LQKENI. This CDR3 is built from 16 residues. V dropped 3 bases and J dropped 4; count of bases not matched to a gene: 10. This CDR3 is CASSPLGTGLPYEQYF. The CDR3 region has the DNA TGTGCCAGCTCACCCCTAGGGACAGGGTTGCCATACGAGCAGTACTTC.

This chain links TRBV4-2 with TRBJ2-6, with D perhaps assigned TRBD1 or TRBD2 (5 bases each). CDR1 is LGHNA and CDR2 is YNFKEQ in the germline V gene. Trimming cost V 5 bases and J 0 bases, with 14 bases left between them. The CDR3 consists of 17 residues. Here the CDR3 DNA reads TGTGCCAGCAGCAAAGGGGATGCGGGCTCTGGGGCCAACGTCCTGACTTTC. Its protein product is CASSKGDAGSGANVLTF.

This chain uses TRBV9 with TRBJ2-3; TRBD2 is a possible D gene (6 bases). This CDR3 contains 17 residues. The germline V and J ends were trimmed by 0 bases and 3 bases, with 17 bases remaining between them. Looked up from germline, CDR1 is SGDLS and CDR2 is YYNGEE. In DNA form, the CDR3 reads TGTGCCAGCAGCGTAGGAACGGGAGCCCATCAGACAGATACGCAGTATTTT. Translating gives CASSVGTGAHQTDTQYF. The full variable domain, rest sourced from reference TRBV9 and TRBJ2-3, is DSGVTQTPKHLITATGQRVTLRCSPRSGDLSVYWYQQSLDQGLQFLIQYYNGEERAKGNILERFSAQQFPDLHSELNLSSLELGDSALYFCASSVGTGAHQTDTQYFGPGTRLTVL.

This clone showed up just once. Here the CDR3 DNA reads TGTGCCAGCAGTGACCCGTCGCAGGGGGCGCGGGGATCACCCCTCCACTTT. Its translation is CASSDPSQGARGSPLHF. This chain connects TRBV6-4 to TRBJ1-6, with 8 nucleotides matching TRBD1. The CDR3 contains 17 residues. Germline CDR1 is MRHNA and CDR2 is SNTAGT. V trimming: 2 bases; J trimming: 10 bases; junction bases outside the gene matches: 13.

This clone was found a few times. This chain uses TRBV15 with TRBJ1-1; D possibly corresponds to TRBD1 (5 bases). The CDR3 runs 13 residues. V was clipped by 1 base and J by 8 bases, with 11 bases between them. The germline V gene encodes CDR1 LNHNV and CDR2 YYDKDF (reference sequence). CDR3 nucleotides: TGTGCCACCAGCAGAGGTCGGCAGGGCGAAGCTTTCTTT. It translates to CATSRGRQGEAFF.

The chain is built from TRBV7-9 and TRBJ2-2; 14 bases match TRBD2. J was trimmed by 1 base and V by 4 bases; bases with no gene match: 8. CDR3 length: 19 amino acids. Germline V gene sequence: CDR1 SEHNR, CDR2 FQNEAQ (reference sequence). The CDR3, as DNA: TGTGCCAGCAGCTCACTACCCGGGACTAGCGGGAGGAACACCGGGGAGCTGTTTTTT. Encoded protein: CASSSLPGTSGRNTGELFF.

The chain links TRBV18 to TRBJ2-7; a weak D match, TRBD2 (7 bases). This CDR3 spans 13 amino acids. V was pared by 5 bases and J by 6 bases, with 14 bases between. The V gene's germline CDR1 is KGHSH and CDR2 LQKENI. The CDR3 region is CASSGRGSAEQYF. CDR3 in DNA: TGTGCCAGCTCAGGGAGGGGGTCCGCCGAGCAGTACTTC.

This clone was recorded a few times. The chain carries TRBV29-1 and TRBJ1-2, with D perhaps TRBD1 (6 bases). The CDR3 is 14 amino acids. The V and J ends lost 6 bases and 4 bases respectively, with 18 bases between them. Per the germline V gene, CDR1 is SQVTM and CDR2 is ANQGSEA. The CDR3 region has the DNA TGCAGCGTGAAGATGAGTGGGGACATCTATGGCTACACCTTC. This gives the protein CSVKMSGDIYGYTF.

This clone has more than one count but fewer than ten. The chain recombines TRBV2 with TRBJ1-6, with D tentatively TRBD1 (5 bases). Deletions cut 8 bases from V and 8 bases from J, with 25 bases between. This CDR3 is built from 17 residues. CDR1 SNHLY and CDR2 FYNNEI come from the germline V gene. Here the CDR3 reads CASEVIELGLKDSPLHF. CDR3 in DNA: TGTGCCAGCGAGGTTATTGAATTGGGACTCAAGGATTCACCCCTCCACTTT.

This sequence joins TRBV28 and TRBJ2-7; 8 nucleotides match TRBD2. The germline V gene has CDR1 MDHEN and CDR2 SYDVKM. The CDR3 is 15 residues long. V shed 5 bases and J 5 bases; nucleotides not matched to a gene: 11. The CDR3 region is CASSPPTGTSDEQYF. The DNA of the CDR3 is TGTGCCAGCAGTCCCCCTACCGGGACTAGTGACGAGCAGTACTTC.

This chain connects TRBV6-2 or TRBV6-3 to TRBJ2-2; 14 nucleotides line up with TRBD2. This CDR3 contains 17 residues. Trimming at V came to 2 bases and at J to 5 bases, leaving 4 bases not matched to a gene. Germline V gives CDR1 MNHEY, CDR2 SVGEGT. The CDR3 protein is CASSYPRLAGGTGELFF. CDR3 in DNA: TGTGCCAGCAGTTACCCCCGACTAGCGGGAGGGACCGGGGAGCTGTTTTTT.

The chain uses TRBV9 and TRBJ2-5, with 11 bases that match TRBD2. Germline V gene data show CDR1 as SGDLS and CDR2 as YYNGEE. V lost 4 bases to trimming and J lost 2 bases; unmatched junction nucleotides: 7. The CDR3 extends over 16 amino acids. The DNA for the CDR3 is TGTGCCAGCAGCCACACTAGCGGGAGAGAACAAGAGACCCAGTACTTC. It translates to CASSHTSGREQETQYF. The full variable domain, its missing parts supplied by reference TRBV9 and TRBJ2-5, is DSGVTQTPKHLITATGQRVTLRCSPRSGDLSVYWYQQSLDQGLQFLIQYYNGEERAKGNILERFSAQQFPDLHSELNLSSLELGDSALYFCASSHTSGREQETQYFGPGTRLLVL.